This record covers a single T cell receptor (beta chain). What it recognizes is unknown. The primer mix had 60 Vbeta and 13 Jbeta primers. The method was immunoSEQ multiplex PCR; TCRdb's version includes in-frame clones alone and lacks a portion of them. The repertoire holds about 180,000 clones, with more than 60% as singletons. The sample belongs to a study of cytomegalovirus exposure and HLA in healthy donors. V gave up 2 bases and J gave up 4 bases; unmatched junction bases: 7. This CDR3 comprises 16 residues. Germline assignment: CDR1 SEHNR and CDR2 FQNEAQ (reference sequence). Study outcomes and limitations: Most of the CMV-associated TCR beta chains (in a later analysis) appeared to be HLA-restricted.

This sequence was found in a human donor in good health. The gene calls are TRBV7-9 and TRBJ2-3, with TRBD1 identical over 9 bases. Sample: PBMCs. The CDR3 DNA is TGTGCCAGCAGCTTAAGGGGGACAGGGAGCGCAGATACGCAGTATTTT. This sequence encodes CASSLRGTGSADTQYF.